This T cell receptor beta chain appears in the sequencing data of a study of blood T cell repertoires in COVID-19 (dated by TCRdb to the early 2020s). About the investigation overall: Collaborator samples came from the United States, Italy and Spain and covered acute and convalescent phases of COVID-19. The prospective study material was composed of cDNA or gDNA derived from T cells, B-cell-depleted T cells, or PBMCs. Deeply sampled blood TCRbeta repertoires from subjects exposed to, actively infected with, or recovered from COVID-19 were included in the dataset. The repertoires were released in a freely available public database intended as a resource for research on the immune response to SARS-CoV-2. The samples were drawn from the first 160 participants of the ongoing ImmuneRACE study and from 1,254 subjects provided by 6 global collaborators. Nearly every sample came with metadata listing a de-identified subject ID, COVID-19 status, age in years and sex. HLA class I and class II types, where available, came from metadata supplied by the sample provider rather than from assay-based typing.

What the work shows at the level of the full study, not this receptor alone: The quantity of clinical and demographic metadata differed by source and by participant and was supplied without curation.

Whole blood was collected in K2EDTA tubes by collaborating institutions according to the institutions' own protocols. For TCRbeta analysis, collaborators shipped samples as frozen whole blood, isolated PBMCs, or DNA extracted from either of those sample types. As regards this clone: This clone's antigen is unknown. The sample holds no much larger clone one base away, and base qualities are not on file.

TCRbeta CDR3 regions were amplified from genomic DNA using the immunoSEQ Assay, a bias-controlled multiplex PCR. The original pipeline was this. Nucleated cell counts per sample were estimated from amplification of reference gene primers within the assay. To quantify the absolute abundance of each unique TCRbeta CDR3 rearrangement, sequence reads were collapsed and filtered. For each sample, productive Simpson clonality was calculated as the square root of Simpson's diversity index over productive rearrangements. The table was pulled from immuneACCESS by TCRdb, which kept in-frame rearrangements only. Such tables lose some clones; where checked, under half of the loss comes from unresolved V genes, and the rest has no known cause. V, J and clone size are those of that table, while D and trimming were read from the DNA. The sample table contains 150,000 to 190,000 clones; only one count was recorded for 80% to 90% of them. About 15% of the sample goes to the ten largest clones.

V is pared back by 1 base and J by 7 bases, with 14 bases lying between the germline termini. The germline V gene sets CDR1 to SGHRS and CDR2 to YFSETQ. From its cysteine to its phenylalanine, the CDR3 spans 14 amino acids. Left in the record is the CDR3 DNA by itself, 42 bases read in frame from the first base. Material: peripheral blood. The V and J genes are TRBV5-1 and TRBJ1-2; no D gene call is confident. This TCR was recovered from a woman in her 40s with acute or convalescent COVID-19. The CDR3 region reads CASSLPSGSVGYTF. Here is the DNA: TGCGCCAGCAGCTTGCCGTCGGGATCTGTTGGCTACACCTTC.